This TCR beta chain was sequenced in a study of memory CD8 T cells in hepatitis C reinfection. Turning to the study itself: Chronic HCV followed reinfection in two donors who cleared primary infection. Peak reinfection sampling occurred 3 to 8 weeks after detected reinfection.

Time point: peak reinfection, 3 to 8 weeks after reinfection detection. The sorted cells went straight to TCR sequencing with no prior in vitro expansion. The ends were cut back, 2 bases at V and 6 bases at J, with 10 bases in the middle. From germline, CDR1 is SQVTM and CDR2 ANQGSEA. The CDR3 runs 13 residues. The data were produced by immunoSEQ multiplex PCR, yet TCRdb's version contains in-frame clones alone and is incomplete. The data show 44,000 or so clones, 88% seen once. Sequencing was done on a sample of naive CD8+ T cells sorted from blood. The clonotype comes from a man younger than 35 with hepatitis C virus infection. This sequence joins TRBV29-1 and TRBJ2-2, with D tentatively TRBD1 (5 bases). The CDR3 loop is CSVESRGPGELFF. CDR3 nucleotide sequence: TGCAGCGTTGAATCTAGGGGTCCCGGGGAGCTGTTTTTT.